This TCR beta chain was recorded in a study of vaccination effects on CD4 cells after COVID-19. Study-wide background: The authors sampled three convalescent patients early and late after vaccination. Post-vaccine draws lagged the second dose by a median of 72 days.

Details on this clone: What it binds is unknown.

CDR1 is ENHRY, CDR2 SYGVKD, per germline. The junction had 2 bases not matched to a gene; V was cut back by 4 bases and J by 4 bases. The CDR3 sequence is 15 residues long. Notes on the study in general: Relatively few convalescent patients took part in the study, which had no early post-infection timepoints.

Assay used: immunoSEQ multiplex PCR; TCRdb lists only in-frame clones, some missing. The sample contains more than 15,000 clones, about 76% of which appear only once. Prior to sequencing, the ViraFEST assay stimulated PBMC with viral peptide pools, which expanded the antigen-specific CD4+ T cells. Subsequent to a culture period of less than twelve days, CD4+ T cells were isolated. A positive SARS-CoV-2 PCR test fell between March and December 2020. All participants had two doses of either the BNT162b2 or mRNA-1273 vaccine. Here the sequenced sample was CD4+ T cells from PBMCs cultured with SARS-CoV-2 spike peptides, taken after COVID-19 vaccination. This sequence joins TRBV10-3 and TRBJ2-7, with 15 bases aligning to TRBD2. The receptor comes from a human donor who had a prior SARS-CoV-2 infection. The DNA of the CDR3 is TGTGCCATCAGTGGTGGGACTAGCGGGAGGTACGAGCAGTACTTC. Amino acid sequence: CAISGGTSGRYEQYF.